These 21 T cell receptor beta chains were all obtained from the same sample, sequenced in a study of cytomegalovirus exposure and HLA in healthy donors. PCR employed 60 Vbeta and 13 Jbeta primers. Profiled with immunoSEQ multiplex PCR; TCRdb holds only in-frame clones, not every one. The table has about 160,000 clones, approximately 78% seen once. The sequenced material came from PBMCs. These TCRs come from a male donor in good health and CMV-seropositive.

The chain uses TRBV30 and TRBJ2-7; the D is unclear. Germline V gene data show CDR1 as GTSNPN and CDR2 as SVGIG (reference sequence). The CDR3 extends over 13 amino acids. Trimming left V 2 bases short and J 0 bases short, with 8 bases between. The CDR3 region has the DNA TGTGCCTGGAGTTTTACGGTCTCCTACGAGCAGTACTTC. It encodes CAWSFTVSYEQYF.

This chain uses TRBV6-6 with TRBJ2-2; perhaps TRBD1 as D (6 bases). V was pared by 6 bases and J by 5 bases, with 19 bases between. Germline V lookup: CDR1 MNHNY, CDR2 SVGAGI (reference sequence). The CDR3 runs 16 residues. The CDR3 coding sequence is TGTGCCAGCAGAACGGGCACCGGACAGACGACCGGGGAGCTGTTTTTT. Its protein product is CASRTGTGQTTGELFF.

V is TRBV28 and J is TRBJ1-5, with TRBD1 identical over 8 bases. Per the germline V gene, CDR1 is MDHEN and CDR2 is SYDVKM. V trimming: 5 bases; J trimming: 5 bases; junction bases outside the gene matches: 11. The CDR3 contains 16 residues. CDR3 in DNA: TGTGCCAGCAGTCCGAATGACAGGGGCCCAGATCAGCCCCAGCATTTT. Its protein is CASSPNDRGPDQPQHF.

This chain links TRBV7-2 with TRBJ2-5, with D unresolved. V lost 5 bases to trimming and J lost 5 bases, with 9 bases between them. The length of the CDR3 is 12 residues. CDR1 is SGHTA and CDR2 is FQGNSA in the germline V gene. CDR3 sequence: CASSPPLETQYF. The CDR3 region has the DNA TGTGCCAGCAGCCCCCCCTTGGAGACCCAGTACTTC.

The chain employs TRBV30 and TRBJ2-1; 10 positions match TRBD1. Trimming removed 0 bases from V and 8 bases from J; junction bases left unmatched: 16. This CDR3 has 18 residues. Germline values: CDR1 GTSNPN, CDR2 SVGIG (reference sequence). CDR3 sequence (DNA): TGTGCCTGGAGTGTGGAGGGACAGGGGTTCGGTCCCTTGGATGAGCAGTTCTTC. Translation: CAWSVEGQGFGPLDEQFF. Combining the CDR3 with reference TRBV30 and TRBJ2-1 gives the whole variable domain SQTIHQWPATLVQPVGSPLSLECTVEGTSNPNLYWYRQAAGRGLQLLFYSVGIGQISSEVPQNLSASRPQDRQFILSSKKLLLSDSGFYLCAWSVEGQGFGPLDEQFFGPGTRLTVL.

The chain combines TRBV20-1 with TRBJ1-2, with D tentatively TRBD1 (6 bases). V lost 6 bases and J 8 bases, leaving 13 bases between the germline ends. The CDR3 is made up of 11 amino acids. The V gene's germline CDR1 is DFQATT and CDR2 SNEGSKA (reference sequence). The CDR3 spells CSAFTGPGYTF. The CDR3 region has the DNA TGCAGTGCCTTTACAGGGCCGGGCTACACCTTC.

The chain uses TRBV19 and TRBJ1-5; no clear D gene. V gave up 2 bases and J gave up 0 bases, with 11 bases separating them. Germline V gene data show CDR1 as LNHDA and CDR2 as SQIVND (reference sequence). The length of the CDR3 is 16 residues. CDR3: CASSIIRLISNQPQHF. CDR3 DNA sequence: TGTGCCAGTAGTATAATAAGACTGATTAGCAATCAGCCCCAGCATTTT.

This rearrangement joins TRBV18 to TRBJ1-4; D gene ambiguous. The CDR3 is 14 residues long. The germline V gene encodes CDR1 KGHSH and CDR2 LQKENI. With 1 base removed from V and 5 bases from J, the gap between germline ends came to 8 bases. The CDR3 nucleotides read TGTGCCAGCTCACCACGTGCGGAGAATGAAAAACTGTTTTTT. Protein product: CASSPRAENEKLFF.

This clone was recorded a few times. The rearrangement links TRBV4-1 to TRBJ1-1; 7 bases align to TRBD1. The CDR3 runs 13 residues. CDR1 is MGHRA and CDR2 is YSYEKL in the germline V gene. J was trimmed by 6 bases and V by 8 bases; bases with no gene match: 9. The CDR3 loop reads CASSQGEYAEAFF. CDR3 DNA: TGCGCCAGCTCGCAGGGGGAATACGCTGAAGCTTTCTTT.

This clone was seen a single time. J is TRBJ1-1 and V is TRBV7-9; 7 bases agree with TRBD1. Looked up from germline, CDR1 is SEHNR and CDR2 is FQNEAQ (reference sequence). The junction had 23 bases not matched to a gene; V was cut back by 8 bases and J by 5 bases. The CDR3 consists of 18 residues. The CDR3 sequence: CASEPLLGSRPGGTEAFF. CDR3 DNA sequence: TGTGCCAGCGAACCGTTATTGGGGTCGCGCCCAGGGGGGACTGAAGCTTTCTTT.

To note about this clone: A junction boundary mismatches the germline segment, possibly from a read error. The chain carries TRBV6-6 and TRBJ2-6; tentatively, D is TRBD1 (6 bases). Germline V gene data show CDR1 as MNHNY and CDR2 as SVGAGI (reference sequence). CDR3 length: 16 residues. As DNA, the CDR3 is TGTGCCAGCAGTTACTGGGACACCTCTGGGGCCAACGGCCTGACTTTC. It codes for CASSYWDTSGANGLTF.

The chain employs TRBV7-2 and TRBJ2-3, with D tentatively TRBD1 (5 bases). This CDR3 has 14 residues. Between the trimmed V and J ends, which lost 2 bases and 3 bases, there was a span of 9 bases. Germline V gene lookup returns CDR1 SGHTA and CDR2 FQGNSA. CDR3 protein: CASSLFQGTDTQYF. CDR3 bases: TGTGCCAGCAGCTTATTTCAGGGAACAGATACGCAGTATTTT. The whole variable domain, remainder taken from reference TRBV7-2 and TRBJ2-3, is GAGVSQSPSNKVTEKGKDVELRCDPISGHTALYWYRQSLGQGLEFLIYFQGNSAPDKSGLPSDRFSAERTGGSVSTLTIQRTQQEDSAVYLCASSLFQGTDTQYFGPGTRLTVL.

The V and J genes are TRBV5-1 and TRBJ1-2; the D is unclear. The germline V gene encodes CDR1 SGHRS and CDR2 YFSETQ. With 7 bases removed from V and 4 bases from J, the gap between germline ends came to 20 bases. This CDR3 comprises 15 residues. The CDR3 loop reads CASHSSMGQGYGYTF. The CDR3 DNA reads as TGCGCCAGCCACTCGTCGATGGGCCAAGGCTATGGCTACACCTTC.

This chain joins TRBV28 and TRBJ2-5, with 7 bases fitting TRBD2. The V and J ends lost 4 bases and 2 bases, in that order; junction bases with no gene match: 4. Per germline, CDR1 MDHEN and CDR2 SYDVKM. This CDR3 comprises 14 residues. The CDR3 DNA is TGTGCCAGCAGTTCCAGCGGGGTTCAAGAGACCCAGTACTTC. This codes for CASSSSGVQETQYF.

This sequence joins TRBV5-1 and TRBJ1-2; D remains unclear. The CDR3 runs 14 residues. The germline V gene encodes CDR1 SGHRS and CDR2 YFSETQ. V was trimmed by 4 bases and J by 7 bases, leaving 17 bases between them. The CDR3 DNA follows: TGCGCCAGCAGCGCTGGAGGTTCTCCGGCTGGCTACACCTTC. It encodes CASSAGGSPAGYTF.

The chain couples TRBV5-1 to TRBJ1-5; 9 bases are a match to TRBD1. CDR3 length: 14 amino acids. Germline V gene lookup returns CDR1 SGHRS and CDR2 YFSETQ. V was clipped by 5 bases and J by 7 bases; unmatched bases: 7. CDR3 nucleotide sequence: TGCGCCAGCAGATACAGGGGGCCTGAACAGCCCCAGCATTTT. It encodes CASRYRGPEQPQHF.

This CDR3 reads CASSGAGGNTGELFF. The DNA for the CDR3 is TGTGCCAGCAGTGGAGCCGGGGGGAACACCGGGGAGCTGTTTTTT. This rearrangement joins TRBV2 to TRBJ2-2, with a tentative D call TRBD2 (6 bases). The CDR3 consists of 15 residues. Germline values: CDR1 SNHLY, CDR2 FYNNEI. Trimming removed 4 bases at V and 1 base at J, with 10 bases between. Based on the CDR3 plus reference TRBV2 and TRBJ2-2, the full variable domain is EPEVTQTPSHQVTQMGQEVILRCVPISNHLYFYWYRQILGQKVEFLVSFYNNEISEKSEIFDDQFSVERPDGSNFTLKIRSTKLEDSAMYFCASSGAGGNTGELFFGEGSRLTVL.

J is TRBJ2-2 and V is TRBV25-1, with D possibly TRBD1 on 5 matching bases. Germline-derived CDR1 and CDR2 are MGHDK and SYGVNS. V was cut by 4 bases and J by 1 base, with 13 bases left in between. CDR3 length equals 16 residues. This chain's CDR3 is CASSARGRENTGELFF. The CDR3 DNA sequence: TGTGCCAGCAGTGCCCGCGGCAGGGAGAACACCGGGGAGCTGTTTTTT. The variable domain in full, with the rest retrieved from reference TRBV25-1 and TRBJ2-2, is EADIYQTPRYLVIGTGKKITLECSQTMGHDKMYWYQQDPGMELHLIHYSYGVNSTEKGDLSSESTVSRIRTEHFPLTLESARPSHTSQYLCASSARGRENTGELFFGEGSRLTVL.

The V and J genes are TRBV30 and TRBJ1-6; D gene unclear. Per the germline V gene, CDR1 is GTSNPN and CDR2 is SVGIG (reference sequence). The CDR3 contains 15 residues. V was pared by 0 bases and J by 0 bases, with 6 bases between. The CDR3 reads CAWSVGSSYNSPLHF. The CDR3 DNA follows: TGTGCCTGGAGTGTGGGGAGCTCCTATAATTCACCCCTCCACTTT.

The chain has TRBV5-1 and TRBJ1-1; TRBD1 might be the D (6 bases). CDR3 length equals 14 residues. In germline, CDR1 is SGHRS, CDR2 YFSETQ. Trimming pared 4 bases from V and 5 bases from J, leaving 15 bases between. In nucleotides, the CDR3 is TGCGCCAGCAGCCCCCTACAGGGTGGGACTGAAGCTTTCTTT. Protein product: CASSPLQGGTEAFF.

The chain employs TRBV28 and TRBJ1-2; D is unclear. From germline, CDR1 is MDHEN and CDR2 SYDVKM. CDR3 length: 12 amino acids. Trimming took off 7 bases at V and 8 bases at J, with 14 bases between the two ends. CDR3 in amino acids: CASTLGGGGYTF. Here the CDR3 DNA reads TGTGCCAGCACCCTGGGAGGAGGCGGCTACACCTTC.